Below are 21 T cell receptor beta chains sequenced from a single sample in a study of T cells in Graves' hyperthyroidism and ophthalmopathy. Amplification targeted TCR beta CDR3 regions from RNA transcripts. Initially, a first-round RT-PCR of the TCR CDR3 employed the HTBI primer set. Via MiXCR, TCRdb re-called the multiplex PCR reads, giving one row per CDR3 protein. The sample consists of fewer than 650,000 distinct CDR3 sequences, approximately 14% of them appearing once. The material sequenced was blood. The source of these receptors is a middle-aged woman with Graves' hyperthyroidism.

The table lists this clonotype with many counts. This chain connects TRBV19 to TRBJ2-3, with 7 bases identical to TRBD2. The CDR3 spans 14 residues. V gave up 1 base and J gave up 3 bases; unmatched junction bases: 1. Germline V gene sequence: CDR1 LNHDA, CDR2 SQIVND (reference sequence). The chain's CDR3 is CASSIVLATDTQYF. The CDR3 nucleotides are TGTGCCAGTAGTATAGTACTAGCGACAGATACGCAGTATTTT. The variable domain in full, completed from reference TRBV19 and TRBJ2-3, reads DGGITQSPKYLFRKEGQNVTLSCEQNLNHDAMYWYRQDPGQGLRLIYYSQIVNDFQKGDIAEGYSVSREKKESFPLTVTSAQKNPTAFYLCASSIVLATDTQYFGPGTRLTVL.

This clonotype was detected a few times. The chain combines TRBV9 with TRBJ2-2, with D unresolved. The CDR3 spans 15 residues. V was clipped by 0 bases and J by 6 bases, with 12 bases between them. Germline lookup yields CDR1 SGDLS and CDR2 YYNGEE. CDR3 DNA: TGTGCCAGCAGCGTAGACGCGTGGGGTTCCGGGGAGCTGTTTTTT. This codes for CASSVDAWGSGELFF.

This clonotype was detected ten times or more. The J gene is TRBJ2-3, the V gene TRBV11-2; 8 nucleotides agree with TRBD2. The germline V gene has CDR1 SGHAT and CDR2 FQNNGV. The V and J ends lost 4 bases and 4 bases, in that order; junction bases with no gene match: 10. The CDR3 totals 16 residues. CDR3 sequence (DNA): TGTGCCAGCAGCTGGGGGACCGGGACTAGAGCAGATACGCAGTATTTT. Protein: CASSWGTGTRADTQYF.

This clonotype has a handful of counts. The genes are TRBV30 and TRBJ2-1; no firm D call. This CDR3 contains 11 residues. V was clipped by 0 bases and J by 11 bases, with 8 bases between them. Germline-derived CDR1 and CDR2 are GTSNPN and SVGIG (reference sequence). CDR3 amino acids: CAWSVAIQQFF. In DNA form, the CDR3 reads TGTGCCTGGAGTGTAGCGATACAGCAGTTCTTC.

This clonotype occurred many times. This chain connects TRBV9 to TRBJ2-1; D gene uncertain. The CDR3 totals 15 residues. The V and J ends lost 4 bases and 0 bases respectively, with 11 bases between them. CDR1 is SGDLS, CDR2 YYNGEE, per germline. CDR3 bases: TGTGCCAGCAGCCGAAGCTGGGGCTCCTACAATGAGCAGTTCTTC. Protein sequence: CASSRSWGSYNEQFF.

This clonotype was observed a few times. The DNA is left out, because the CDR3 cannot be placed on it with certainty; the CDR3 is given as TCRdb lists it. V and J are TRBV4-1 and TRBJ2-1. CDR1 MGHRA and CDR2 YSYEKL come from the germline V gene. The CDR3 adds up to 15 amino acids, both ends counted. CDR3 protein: CASSQSEGFGNGQFF.

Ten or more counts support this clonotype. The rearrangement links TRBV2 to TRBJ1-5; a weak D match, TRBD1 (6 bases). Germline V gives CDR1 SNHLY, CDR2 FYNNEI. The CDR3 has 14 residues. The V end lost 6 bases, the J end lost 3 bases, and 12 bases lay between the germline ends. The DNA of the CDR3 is TGTGCCAGCAGCGAAACAGGGTCCAATCAGCCCCAGCATTTT. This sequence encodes CASSETGSNQPQHF.

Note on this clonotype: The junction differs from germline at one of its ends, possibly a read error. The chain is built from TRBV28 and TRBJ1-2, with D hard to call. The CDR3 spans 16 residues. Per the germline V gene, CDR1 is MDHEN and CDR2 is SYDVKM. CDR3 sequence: CASSSTRGGLNYSYTF. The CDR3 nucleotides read TGTGCCAGCAGCTCCACCCGAGGAGGCCTTAACTATAGCTACACCTTC.

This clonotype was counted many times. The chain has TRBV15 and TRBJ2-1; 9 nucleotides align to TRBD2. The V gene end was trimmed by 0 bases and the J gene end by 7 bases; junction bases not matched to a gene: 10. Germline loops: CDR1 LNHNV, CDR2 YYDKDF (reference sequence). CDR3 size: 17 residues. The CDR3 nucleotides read TGTGCCACCAGCAGAGATTCTAGCGGGACCCTCCGAAATGAGCAGTTCTTC. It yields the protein CATSRDSSGTLRNEQFF.

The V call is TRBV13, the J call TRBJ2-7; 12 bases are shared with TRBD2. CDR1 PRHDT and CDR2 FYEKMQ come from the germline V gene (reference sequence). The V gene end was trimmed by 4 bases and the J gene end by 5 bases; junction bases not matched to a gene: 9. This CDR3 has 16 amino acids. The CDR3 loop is CASSSIGLAGINEQYF. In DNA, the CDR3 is TGTGCCAGCAGCTCCATAGGACTAGCGGGAATCAACGAGCAGTACTTC.

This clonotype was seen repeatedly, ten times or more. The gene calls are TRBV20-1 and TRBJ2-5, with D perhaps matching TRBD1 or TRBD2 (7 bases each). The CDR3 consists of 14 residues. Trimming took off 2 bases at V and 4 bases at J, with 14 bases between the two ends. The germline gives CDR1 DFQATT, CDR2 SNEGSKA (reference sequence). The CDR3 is CSARTQGGVETQYF. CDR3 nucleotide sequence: TGCAGTGCTAGAACGCAGGGGGGGGTAGAGACCCAGTACTTC.

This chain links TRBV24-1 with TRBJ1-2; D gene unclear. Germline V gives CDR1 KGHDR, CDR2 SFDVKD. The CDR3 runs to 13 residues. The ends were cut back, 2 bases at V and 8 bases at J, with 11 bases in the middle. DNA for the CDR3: TGTGCCACCAGTGATTCCGGATATATCGGCTACACCTTC. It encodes CATSDSGYIGYTF.

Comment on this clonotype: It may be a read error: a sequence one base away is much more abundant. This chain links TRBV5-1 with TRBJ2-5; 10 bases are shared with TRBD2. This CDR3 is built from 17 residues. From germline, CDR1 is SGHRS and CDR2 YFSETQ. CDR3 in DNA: TGTGCCAGCAGTTTAAGGGCTAGCGGGGGTCCCGAAGAGACCCAGTACTTC. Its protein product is CASSLRASGGPEETQYF.

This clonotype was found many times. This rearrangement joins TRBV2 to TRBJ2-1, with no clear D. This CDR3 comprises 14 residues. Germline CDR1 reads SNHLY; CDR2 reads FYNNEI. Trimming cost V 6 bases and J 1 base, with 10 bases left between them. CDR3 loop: CASRGLDSYNEQFF. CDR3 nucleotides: TGTGCCAGCAGAGGGCTAGATTCCTACAATGAGCAGTTCTTC. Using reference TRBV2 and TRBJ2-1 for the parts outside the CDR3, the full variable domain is EPEVTQTPSHQVTQMGQEVILRCVPISNHLYFYWYRQILGQKVEFLVSFYNNEISEKSEIFDDQFSVERPDGSNFTLKIRSTKLEDSAMYFCASRGLDSYNEQFFGPGTRLTVL.

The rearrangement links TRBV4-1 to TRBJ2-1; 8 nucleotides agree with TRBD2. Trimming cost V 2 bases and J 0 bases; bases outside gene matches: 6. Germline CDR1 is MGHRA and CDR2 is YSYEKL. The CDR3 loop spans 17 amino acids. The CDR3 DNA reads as TGCGCCAGCAGCCAAAGGACTAGCCAAAGCTCCTACAATGAGCAGTTCTTC. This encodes CASSQRTSQSSYNEQFF.

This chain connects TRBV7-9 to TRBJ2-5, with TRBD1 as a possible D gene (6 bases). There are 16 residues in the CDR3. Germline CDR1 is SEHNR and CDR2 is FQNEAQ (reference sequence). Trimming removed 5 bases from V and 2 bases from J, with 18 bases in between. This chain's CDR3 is CASSPPWTEIQETQYF. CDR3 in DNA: TGTGCCAGCAGCCCACCCTGGACAGAAATACAAGAGACCCAGTACTTC.

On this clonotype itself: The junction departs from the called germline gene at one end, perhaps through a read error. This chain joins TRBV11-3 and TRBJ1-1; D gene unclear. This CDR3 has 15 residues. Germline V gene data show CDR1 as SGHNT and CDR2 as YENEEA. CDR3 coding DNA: TGTGCCAGCAGCTTAACGAGGTTCGGGAACCCTGAAGCTTTCTTT. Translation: CASSLTRFGNPEAFF.

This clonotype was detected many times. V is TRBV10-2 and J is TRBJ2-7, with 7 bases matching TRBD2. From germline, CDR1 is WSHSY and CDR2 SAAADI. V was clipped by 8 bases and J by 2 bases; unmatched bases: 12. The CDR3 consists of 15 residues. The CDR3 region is CASRSGTIPTYEQYF. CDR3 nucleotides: TGCGCCAGCCGCAGCGGGACTATACCAACCTACGAGCAGTACTTC.

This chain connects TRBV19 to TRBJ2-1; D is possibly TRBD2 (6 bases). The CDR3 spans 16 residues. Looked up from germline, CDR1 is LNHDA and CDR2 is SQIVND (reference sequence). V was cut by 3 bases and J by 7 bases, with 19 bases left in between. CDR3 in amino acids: CASSIGGRVPRNEQFF. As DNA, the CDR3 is TGTGCCAGTAGTATTGGGGGGAGAGTTCCTCGGAATGAGCAGTTCTTC.

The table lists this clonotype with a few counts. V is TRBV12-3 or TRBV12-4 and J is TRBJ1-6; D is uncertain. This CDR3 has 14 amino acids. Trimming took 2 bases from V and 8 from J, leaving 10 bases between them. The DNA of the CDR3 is TGTGCCAGCAGTTTAACGAGCGCTGATTCACCCCTCCACTTT. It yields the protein CASSLTSADSPLHF.

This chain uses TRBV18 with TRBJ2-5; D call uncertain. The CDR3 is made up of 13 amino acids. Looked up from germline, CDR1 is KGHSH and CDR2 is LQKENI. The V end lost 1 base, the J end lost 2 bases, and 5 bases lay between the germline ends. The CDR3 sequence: CASSPRRQETQYF. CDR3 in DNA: TGTGCCAGCTCACCACGCAGGCAAGAGACCCAGTACTTC.